This TCR beta chain is drawn from a study of breast tumors, draining lymph nodes, adjacent tissues. Study outcomes and limitations: Compared with basal-like, luminal-like tumors shared significantly more repertoire with nontumor tissue. The lymph node origin of tumor T cells was framed as consistent with a hypothesis, not demonstrated.

MiXCR was run by TCRdb on the multiplex PCR reads, yielding one entry per CDR3 protein. Altogether over 250,000 distinct CDR3 sequences are present, around 31% being singletons, with the ten largest covering 0.85% to 1.2%. On this clonotype itself: Its target is unknown.

The CDR3 extends over 15 amino acids. Looked up from germline, CDR1 is SGHRS and CDR2 is YFSETQ. V was trimmed by 1 base and J by 8 bases, leaving 16 bases between them. Breast cancer patients provided tissue from their axillary draining lymph nodes. The chain combines TRBV5-1 with TRBJ2-1; the D gene is possibly TRBD2 (6 bases). The sequencing sample was made of axillary lymph node tissue. The clonotype was recovered from a female donor with breast cancer. Some clones in this sample may be carry-over from other donors' samples. This chain's CDR3 is CASSLLGGLHYEQFF. The CDR3 DNA reads as TGCGCCAGCAGCTTGTTGGGGGGATTACACTATGAGCAGTTCTTC. The full variable domain, completed using reference TRBV5-1 and TRBJ2-1, is KAGVTQTPRYLIKTRGQQVTLSCSPISGHRSVSWYQQTPGQGLQFLFEYFSETQRNKGNFPGRFSGRQFSNSRSEMNVSTLELGDSALYLCASSLLGGLHYEQFFGPGTRLTVL.